These 30 T cell receptor beta chains originate from one sample sequenced in a study of blood T cells in healthy people across ages. A sample-barcoded 5' primer and a J-beta primer mix were used in a second PCR of roughly 7 to 12 cycles. TCRdb redid the calling of the 5' RACE reads with MiXCR, one entry per CDR3 protein. The sample lists about 770,000 distinct CDR3 sequences; under 45% were seen once. The sample consisted of blood. The source is a man aged 60-69 years in good health.

As concerns this clonotype: An end of the junction does not agree with germline; a read error may underlie this. This chain connects TRBV4-3 to TRBJ1-5; D is unresolved. Germline loops: CDR1 LGHNA, CDR2 YSLEER. CDR3 length: 14 residues. The CDR3 DNA follows: TGCGCCGGCAGCCAAGAGGTCTTCAATCAGCCCCAGCATTTT. Translating gives CAGSQEVFNQPQHF.

This clonotype was seen only a few times. The chain combines TRBV4-1 with TRBJ2-7; TRBD2 aligns across 10 bases. This CDR3 region has 17 residues. Per the germline V gene, CDR1 is MGHRA and CDR2 is YSYEKL. Trimming took 1 base from V and 2 from J; bases not matched to a gene: 8. This CDR3 reads CASSQGGASGGTYEQYF. CDR3 bases: TGCGCCAGCAGCCAAGGCGGGGCTAGCGGGGGAACCTACGAGCAGTACTTC.

The chain links TRBV20-1 to TRBJ2-7; 12 bases are a match to TRBD2. With the DNA end fitting TRBJ2-5 better, the J assignment may be wrong. Per germline, CDR1 DFQATT and CDR2 SNEGSKA (reference sequence). There are 15 residues in the CDR3. CDR3 sequence: CSAPGLAGFGETQYF. The CDR3 bases are TGCAGTGCTCCCGGACTAGCGGGGTTTGGAGAGACCCAGTACTTC.

The chain joins TRBV19 to TRBJ1-2; D might be TRBD1 (5 bases). Trimming left V 7 bases short and J 4 bases short, with 10 bases between. The CDR3 has 12 residues. The germline CDR1 and CDR2 sequences are LNHDA and SQIVND (reference sequence). CDR3 sequence (DNA): TGTGCCAGTAAATTGGGACTCTATGGCTACACCTTC. Protein: CASKLGLYGYTF.

The chain recombines TRBV29-1 with TRBJ2-3; D may be TRBD1 (5 bases). Germline CDR1 SQVTM, CDR2 ANQGSEA. The V and J ends lost 4 bases and 2 bases respectively, with 10 bases between them. This CDR3 spans 13 amino acids. The CDR3 nucleotides read TGCAGCGTTGGGAAGGGGTTCACAGATACGCAGTATTTT. Its protein is CSVGKGFTDTQYF.

This sequence joins TRBV7-8 and TRBJ2-3, with TRBD2 matching over 9 bases. Germline-derived CDR1 and CDR2 are SGHVS and FQNEAQ. There are 17 residues in the CDR3. After removal of 0 bases from V and 2 bases from J, the junction contained 6 bases not matched to a gene. CDR3 residues: CASSLAGTSLFTDTQYF. DNA of the CDR3: TGTGCCAGCAGCTTAGCCGGGACTAGCCTATTCACAGATACGCAGTATTTT.

The J gene is TRBJ1-2, the V gene TRBV7-2, with D uncertain. CDR1 is SGHTA and CDR2 is FQGNSA in the germline V gene. V was pared by 5 bases and J by 6 bases, with 7 bases between. This CDR3 has 11 amino acids. CDR3 region: CASSRANGYTF. CDR3 in DNA: TGTGCCAGCAGCCGGGCCAATGGCTACACCTTC.

On this clonotype itself: One end of the junction is discordant with germline, which a read error may explain. The chain uses TRBV25-1 and TRBJ2-3; TRBD2 is a possible D gene (5 bases). CDR1 is MGHDK and CDR2 is SYGVNS in the germline V gene. CDR3 length: 15 amino acids. The CDR3 sequence is CASNKAGTSTDAQYF. The CDR3 DNA is TGTGCCAGCAACAAGGCGGGTACGAGCACAGATGCGCAGTATTTT.

The sample holds a few counts of this clonotype. CDR3 sequence (DNA): TGTGCCAGCAGCTTAACCGGGCAGGGGAACACTGAAGCTTTCTTT. Translated: CASSLTGQGNTEAFF. The genes are TRBV7-2 and TRBJ1-1, with D possibly matching TRBD1 (5 bases). The V end lost 2 bases, the J end lost 1 base, and 11 bases lay between the germline ends. The V gene's germline CDR1 is SGHTA and CDR2 FQGNSA. This CDR3 has 15 residues.

The chain is built from TRBV29-1 and TRBJ1-1; possible D gene TRBD1, 5 bases. The germline gives CDR1 SQVTM, CDR2 ANQGSEA. V lost 2 bases and J 7 bases, leaving 20 bases between the germline ends. The CDR3 totals 15 residues. CDR3 residues: CSVETGPSRGNEAFF. As DNA, the CDR3 is TGCAGCGTTGAAACGGGACCATCAAGGGGAAATGAAGCTTTCTTT.

This clonotype occurred a few times. The chain is built from TRBV4-3 and TRBJ2-4, with TRBD2 matching 8 bases. The CDR3 covers 16 residues. Per germline, CDR1 LGHNA and CDR2 YSLEER. Germline trimming cut 4 bases from V and 13 bases from J; bases unmatched to any gene: 18. DNA of the CDR3: TGCGCCAGCAGCCTCCGGGTAGCGGGGTCCCCTTCCGGGCAGTACTTC. It translates to CASSLRVAGSPSGQYF.

DNA of the CDR3: TGTGCCAGCACCATAGCCGGGACAGGGAGCTACACCTTC. Translated, it gives CASTIAGTGSYTF. This chain uses TRBV7-8 with TRBJ1-2, with 9 bases identical to TRBD1. This CDR3 is 13 amino acids long. After removal of 7 bases from V and 9 bases from J, the junction contained 9 bases not matched to a gene. Germline assignment: CDR1 SGHVS and CDR2 FQNEAQ.

The J gene is TRBJ2-7, the V gene TRBV7-2; D is perhaps TRBD2 (5 bases). The CDR3 runs to 14 residues. Trimming took 0 bases from V and 0 from J, leaving 6 bases between them. The V gene's germline CDR1 is SGHTA and CDR2 FQGNSA. CDR3 nucleotides: TGTGCCAGCAGCTTAGCCACTAGCTCCTACGAGCAGTACTTC. Translation: CASSLATSSYEQYF.

The chain is built from TRBV7-2 and TRBJ1-2, with a possible D match to TRBD1 (5 bases). Looked up from germline, CDR1 is SGHTA and CDR2 is FQGNSA. Trimming took off 6 bases at V and 7 bases at J, with 24 bases between the two ends. The CDR3 runs 16 residues. CDR3 in amino acids: CASSQNAARNQGGYTF. In DNA, the CDR3 is TGTGCCAGCAGTCAAAATGCGGCACGCAATCAGGGTGGCTACACCTTC.

The genes are TRBV20-1 and TRBJ1-6; D is perhaps TRBD1 (5 bases). The CDR3 loop spans 11 amino acids. Germline CDR1 is DFQATT and CDR2 is SNEGSKA (reference sequence). The ends were cut back, 3 bases at V and 16 bases at J, with 13 bases in the middle. The CDR3 region is CSARGRGRLHF. The CDR3, as DNA: TGCAGTGCTAGGGGACGGGGTAGGCTCCACTTT.

V gene TRBV12-3 or TRBV12-4 combines with J gene TRBJ2-4, with a tentative D call TRBD2 (7 bases). The J call could be wrong; TRBJ2-7 is a better fit for the DNA end. This CDR3 has 14 residues. The chain's CDR3 is CASSGRDTRYEQYF. CDR3 DNA: TGTGCCAGCAGTGGGAGGGACACCCGTTACGAGCAGTACTTC.

V and J are TRBV6-6 and TRBJ1-5, with 7 positions matching TRBD1. J gave up 3 bases and V 6 bases, and 11 bases lay outside the gene matches. From germline, CDR1 is MNHNY and CDR2 SVGAGI (reference sequence). The CDR3 has 16 amino acids. In nucleotides, the CDR3 is TGTGCCAGCAGAGGAGATTCGACAGGGATCAATCAGCCCCAGCATTTT. Protein: CASRGDSTGINQPQHF.

V usage is TRBV6-1 and J usage is TRBJ1-2, with 8 nucleotides matching TRBD1. CDR1 and CDR2 from the germline V gene are MNHNS and SASEGT. V shed 6 bases, J shed 8 bases, and the junction held 8 bases outside the gene matches. The CDR3 spans 13 residues. In DNA form, the CDR3 reads TGTGCCAGCAGGCAGGGGGCTAAGGAAGGCTACACCTTC. Protein sequence: CASRQGAKEGYTF.

The chain is built from TRBV6-6 and TRBJ2-2, with D perhaps assigned TRBD1 or TRBD2 (6 bases each). Germline CDR1 is MNHNY and CDR2 is SVGAGI (reference sequence). Between the trimmed V and J ends, which lost 2 bases and 4 bases, there was a span of 11 bases. This CDR3 is 15 amino acids long. The CDR3 DNA sequence: TGTGCCAGCAGTTACCGGTCGGGGGCCACCGGGGAGCTGTTTTTT. It specifies CASSYRSGATGELFF.

This chain uses TRBV10-3 with TRBJ2-2; 7 nucleotides agree with TRBD1. The CDR3 totals 16 residues. CDR1 is ENHRY, CDR2 SYGVKD, per germline. V shed 5 bases and J 0 bases; nucleotides not matched to a gene: 6. Here the CDR3 DNA reads TGTGCCATCAGTAAGACCGGGACAGCGAACACCGGGGAGCTGTTTTTT. Its protein is CAISKTGTANTGELFF.

In this sample, this clonotype turned up once. V gene TRBV5-1 combines with J gene TRBJ2-2; 12 positions agree with TRBD2. This CDR3 contains 15 residues. V gave up 3 bases and J gave up 9 bases; unmatched junction bases: 6. Germline V gene lookup returns CDR1 SGHRS and CDR2 YFSETQ. The CDR3 loop is CASSSRLAGDRELFF. DNA for the CDR3: TGCGCCAGCAGCTCAAGACTAGCGGGGGACCGGGAGCTGTTTTTT. Combining the CDR3 with reference TRBV5-1 and TRBJ2-2 gives the whole variable domain KAGVTQTPRYLIKTRGQQVTLSCSPISGHRSVSWYQQTPGQGLQFLFEYFSETQRNKGNFPGRFSGRQFSNSRSEMNVSTLELGDSALYLCASSSRLAGDRELFFGEGSRLTVL.

This clonotype has only one observation. The chain links TRBV27 to TRBJ2-3, with no clear D. V was clipped by 1 base and J by 5 bases, with 13 bases between them. The CDR3 sequence is 15 residues long. Germline CDR1 is MNHEY and CDR2 is SMNVEV (reference sequence). The CDR3 here is CASSLLSELGDTQYF. The CDR3 nucleotides are TGTGCCAGCAGTTTATTATCAGAGCTGGGAGATACGCAGTATTTT.

This chain links TRBV7-9 with TRBJ2-1; TRBD2 agrees at 10 bases. Trimming took 0 bases from V and 10 from J; bases not matched to a gene: 9. CDR3 length: 16 residues. The germline V gene encodes CDR1 SEHNR and CDR2 FQNEAQ (reference sequence). The CDR3 coding sequence is TGTGCCAGCAGCTTAGCGGGGCTAGCGGGGGACCTGGAGCAGTTCTTC. It encodes CASSLAGLAGDLEQFF. The full variable domain, completed using reference TRBV7-9 and TRBJ2-1, is DTGVSQNPRHKITKRGQNVTFRCDPISEHNRLYWYRQTLGQGPEFLTYFQNEAQLEKSRLLSDRFSAERPKGSFSTLEIQRTEQGDSAMYLCASSLAGLAGDLEQFFGPGTRLTVL.

The V and J genes are TRBV6-2 or TRBV6-3 and TRBJ2-1; a possible D gene is TRBD2 (7 bases). This CDR3 is built from 15 residues. Germline CDR1 is MNHEY and CDR2 is SVGEGT. V was shortened by 2 bases and J by 5 bases, with 13 bases between the two germline ends. In DNA, the CDR3 is TGTGCCAGCAGTTACGAGGGGGGGGCCGACAATGAGCAGTTCTTC. The encoded protein is CASSYEGGADNEQFF.

This clonotype turned up a few times. This chain uses TRBV7-8 with TRBJ2-6; 7 bases fit TRBD2. V shed 2 bases, J shed 7 bases, and the junction held 5 bases outside the gene matches. Germline V gives CDR1 SGHVS, CDR2 FQNEAQ. The CDR3 is made up of 15 amino acids. This CDR3 is CASSLYGGGANVLTF. The CDR3 bases are TGTGCCAGCAGCTTATATGGGGGGGGAGCCAACGTCCTGACTTTC.

The V and J genes are TRBV15 and TRBJ1-5; TRBD1 matches 10 bases. This CDR3 is 15 amino acids long. J lost 6 bases, V lost 4 bases, and 6 bases had no gene match. From germline, CDR1 is LNHNV and CDR2 YYDKDF (reference sequence). CDR3 in amino acids: CATSTGTGVGQPQHF. In DNA form, the CDR3 reads TGTGCCACCAGCACCGGGACAGGGGTAGGTCAGCCCCAGCATTTT.

The chain carries TRBV12-3 or TRBV12-4 and TRBJ2-7, with TRBD2 matching over 11 bases. The CDR3 length is 15 residues. V lost 2 bases and J lost 5; bases outside the gene matches: 5. As DNA, the CDR3 is TGTGCCAGCAGTTTATTAGCGGGGGGGATGAACGAGCAGTACTTC. It translates to CASSLLAGGMNEQYF.

V usage is TRBV6-1 and J usage is TRBJ2-7; D is unclear. The germline CDR1 and CDR2 sequences are MNHNS and SASEGT. This CDR3 has 10 amino acids. Trimming cost V 5 bases and J 7 bases, with 6 bases left between them. CDR3 region: CASSFGEQYF. The CDR3 DNA sequence: TGTGCCAGCAGTTTTGGGGAGCAGTACTTC.

This clonotype has only a few counts. The chain recombines TRBV5-1 with TRBJ2-7; 15 bases map to TRBD2. The CDR3 is 16 residues long. The V gene end was trimmed by 3 bases and the J gene end by 2 bases; junction bases not matched to a gene: 3. CDR1 and CDR2 from the germline V gene are SGHRS and YFSETQ. The CDR3 DNA sequence: TGCGCCAGCAGCTCGGGACTAGCGGGGGGTCCCTACGAGCAGTACTTC. This encodes CASSSGLAGGPYEQYF.

The gene calls are TRBV7-6 and TRBJ2-3; D unclear. CDR3 length equals 16 residues. V was clipped by 3 bases and J by 1 base, with 14 bases between them. CDR1 is SGHVS, CDR2 FNYEAQ, per germline. CDR3 loop: CASSFQPKGGTDTQYF. In DNA form, the CDR3 reads TGTGCCAGCAGCTTCCAGCCTAAGGGCGGCACAGATACGCAGTATTTT.